The 15 T cell receptor beta chains listed next were all sequenced from one sample in a study of T cell repertoires in cytomegalovirus infection. TCRdb analysed the reads with MiXCR anew, one entry per CDR3 protein. Here the sample spans approximately 150,000 distinct CDR3 sequences, approximately 17% being singletons. Sequencing was done on a sample of CD8+ T cells from PBMCs. The origin of the receptors is a human donor in good health (CMV status not recorded). Some clones in this sample may be carry-over from other donors' samples.

Only a few counts were recorded for this clonotype. This chain uses TRBV6-1 with TRBJ2-1; D remains ambiguous. Germline assignment: CDR1 MNHNS and CDR2 SASEGT. Between the trimmed V and J ends, which lost 5 bases and 10 bases, there was a span of 12 bases. There are 12 residues in the CDR3. CDR3 nucleotides: TGTGCCAGCAGTTACGGAGTAGGGGAGCAGTTCTTC. Protein sequence: CASSYGVGEQFF.

The V call is TRBV12-3 or TRBV12-4, the J call TRBJ2-5, with D perhaps TRBD1 or TRBD2 (5 bases each). This CDR3 region has 15 residues. Trimming cost V 5 bases and J 5 bases, with 18 bases left between them. This CDR3 reads CASSGPGPRRETQYF. For the CDR3, the DNA is TGTGCCAGCAGTGGGCCGGGACCCCGGCGGGAGACCCAGTACTTC.

This clonotype was detected many times. This chain uses TRBV7-2 with TRBJ2-3; D is uncertain. This CDR3 contains 16 residues. Germline CDR1 and CDR2: SGHTA and FQGNSA. Trimming stripped 1 base from V and 0 bases from J, with 11 bases between. CDR3 protein: CASSLEGAGSTDTQYF. In DNA form, the CDR3 reads TGTGCCAGCAGCTTAGAAGGCGCCGGTAGCACAGATACGCAGTATTTT.

The chain couples TRBV6-2 or TRBV6-3 to TRBJ2-7; D unresolved. This CDR3 contains 14 residues. Germline V gene lookup returns CDR1 MNHEY and CDR2 SVGEGT. Between the trimmed V and J ends, which lost 2 bases and 6 bases, there was a span of 14 bases. The CDR3 loop reads CASSYGSNSREQYF. The CDR3 DNA reads TGTGCCAGCAGTTACGGGTCGAACTCTCGCGAGCAGTACTTC.

There are many counts of this clonotype. The V and J genes are TRBV7-2 and TRBJ2-4; D gene ambiguous. V gave up 1 base and J gave up 10 bases, with 11 bases separating them. The V gene's germline CDR1 is SGHTA and CDR2 FQGNSA. CDR3 size: 13 residues. The DNA of the CDR3 is TGTGCCAGCAGCTTAGTTGGCCTTGGGATTCAGTACTTC. Translated: CASSLVGLGIQYF.

CDR3 in amino acids: CASSHRGTGANVLTF. The CDR3 nucleotides are TGTGCCAGCAGTCACAGGGGGACCGGGGCCAACGTCCTGACTTTC. V and J are TRBV6-2 or TRBV6-3 and TRBJ2-6; 8 bases are shared with TRBD1. Trimming at V came to 5 bases and at J to 4 bases, leaving 4 bases not matched to a gene. This CDR3 region has 15 residues. Germline V gene sequence: CDR1 MNHEY, CDR2 SVGEGT.

This clonotype was found a few times. This chain links TRBV7-9 with TRBJ1-5, with a possible D match to TRBD1 (5 bases). Trimming took off 6 bases at V and 4 bases at J, with 13 bases between the two ends. The V gene's germline CDR1 is SEHNR and CDR2 FQNEAQ (reference sequence). The CDR3 runs to 14 residues. CDR3 coding DNA: TGTGCCAGCAGGGCCGGGGGAAAGAATCAGCCCCAGCATTTT. Translation: CASRAGGKNQPQHF.

The sample holds a few counts of this clonotype. V is TRBV11-2 and J is TRBJ2-7; D perhaps matches TRBD1 (6 bases). Germline-derived CDR1 and CDR2 are SGHAT and FQNNGV. The ends were cut back, 7 bases at V and 1 base at J, with 8 bases in the middle. This CDR3 has 12 residues. CDR3 sequence reads: CASTDRSYEQYF. CDR3 nucleotide sequence: TGTGCCAGCACCGACAGGTCCTACGAGCAGTACTTC.

The chain links TRBV7-2 to TRBJ2-7; no reliable D call. V was trimmed by 2 bases and J by 7 bases, leaving 9 bases between them. This CDR3 is 12 amino acids long. Looked up from germline, CDR1 is SGHTA and CDR2 is FQGNSA. The CDR3 spells CASSLSLREQYF. CDR3 DNA: TGTGCCAGCAGCTTATCCCTACGAGAGCAGTACTTC.

The rearrangement joins TRBV6-1 to TRBJ2-7, with a tentative D call TRBD1 (6 bases). V was pared by 6 bases and J by 10 bases, with 13 bases between. The CDR3 loop spans 11 amino acids. From germline, CDR1 is MNHNS and CDR2 SASEGT. CDR3 region: CASSGTGHQYF. The CDR3 bases are TGTGCCAGCAGCGGGACGGGACACCAGTACTTC.

This clonotype was counted only a few times. The V gene is TRBV7-6, the J gene TRBJ2-7; weak D call: TRBD2 (6 bases). The V gene's germline CDR1 is SGHVS and CDR2 FNYEAQ. The V and J ends lost 4 bases and 3 bases respectively, with 13 bases between them. CDR3 length equals 14 residues. The CDR3 region has the DNA TGTGCCAGCAGCTCGGGCCCGGGGGACTACGAGCAGTACTTC. Its protein product is CASSSGPGDYEQYF.

The chain combines TRBV27 with TRBJ2-3; D not certain. Germline CDR1 reads MNHEY; CDR2 reads SMNVEV (reference sequence). V dropped 3 bases and J dropped 1 base, with 14 bases sitting between them. This CDR3 contains 16 residues. CDR3 loop: CASSFRGRLGTDTQYF. The CDR3 DNA is TGTGCCAGCAGTTTCCGTGGACGGCTAGGCACAGATACGCAGTATTTT.

The chain is built from TRBV20-1 and TRBJ1-5; 8 bases line up with TRBD1. The CDR3 covers 13 residues. Germline V CDR1 and CDR2: DFQATT, SNEGSKA (reference sequence). The J segment lost 7 bases and the V segment lost 2 bases, leaving 4 bases of the junction unmatched. This chain's CDR3 is CSARSTGEQPQHF. The CDR3 DNA follows: TGCAGTGCTAGATCGACAGGGGAACAGCCCCAGCATTTT.

This clonotype appeared a few times. This sequence joins TRBV6-2 or TRBV6-3 and TRBJ1-1; 11 bases are a match to TRBD1. CDR3 size: 15 residues. The V segment lost 2 bases and the J segment 4 bases; nucleotides outside the gene matches: 3. Per germline, CDR1 MNHEY and CDR2 SVGEGT. CDR3 DNA: TGTGCCAGCAGTTACCGGACAGGGGGCGGCACTGAAGCTTTCTTT. It yields the protein CASSYRTGGGTEAFF.

This clonotype was detected only a few times. This chain links TRBV7-2 with TRBJ2-2; 9 nucleotides match TRBD1. The CDR3 loop spans 15 amino acids. Unmatched junction bases numbered 6, after V lost 5 bases and J lost 5 bases. Germline CDR1 reads SGHTA; CDR2 reads FQGNSA. The CDR3 DNA reads as TGTGCCAGCAGCCCCCGGACAGGGGAGACCGGGGAGCTGTTTTTT. It is translated as CASSPRTGETGELFF.